One sample yielded the 20 T cell receptor beta chains listed below, sequenced in a study of cytomegalovirus exposure and HLA in healthy donors. The PCR was carried out with 60 Vbeta primers and 13 Jbeta primers. TCRdb's table, derived via immunoSEQ multiplex PCR, lists solely in-frame clones and lacks some. The sample has approximately 190,000 clones, around 83% seen once; the top ten hold 1.7%. What was sequenced was PBMCs. Receptor source: a man aged 35 to 55 in good health and CMV-seropositive.

The chain carries TRBV9 and TRBJ2-7; 7 nucleotides match TRBD1. Per germline, CDR1 SGDLS and CDR2 YYNGEE. The CDR3 is made up of 16 amino acids. The junction had 11 bases not matched to a gene; V was cut back by 2 bases and J by 3 bases. The CDR3 sequence is CASSVSGTDFYYEQYF. The CDR3 DNA reads as TGTGCCAGCAGCGTTTCCGGGACAGATTTTTACTACGAGCAGTACTTC.

V and J are TRBV7-2 and TRBJ1-2; 9 nucleotides line up with TRBD1. Germline loops: CDR1 SGHTA, CDR2 FQGNSA. V was pared by 5 bases and J by 4 bases, with 11 bases of the junction left unmatched. The CDR3 totals 16 residues. Written as DNA, the CDR3 is TGTGCCAGCAGCCACCCCCGGGTGGGACAGGGCTATGGCTACACCTTC. Amino acid sequence: CASSHPRVGQGYGYTF. Full variable domain (missing parts from reference TRBV7-2 and TRBJ1-2): GAGVSQSPSNKVTEKGKDVELRCDPISGHTALYWYRQSLGQGLEFLIYFQGNSAPDKSGLPSDRFSAERTGGSVSTLTIQRTQQEDSAVYLCASSHPRVGQGYGYTFGSGTRLTVV.

The J gene is TRBJ2-1, the V gene TRBV7-2; D remains ambiguous. Trimming cost V 4 bases and J 9 bases, with 13 bases left between them. Germline CDR1 reads SGHTA; CDR2 reads FQGNSA. This CDR3 is built from 13 residues. CDR3 protein: CASSSSPVFEQFF. The CDR3 DNA reads TGTGCCAGCAGCTCCTCTCCGGTCTTTGAGCAGTTCTTC.

The chain uses TRBV7-2 and TRBJ1-1; the match to TRBD1 covers 7 bases. Germline lookup yields CDR1 SGHTA and CDR2 FQGNSA. This CDR3 region has 18 residues. With V trimmed by 3 bases and J by 0 bases, 13 bases remained unmatched. The CDR3 loop is CASSFWGQPGRMNTEAFF. Here the CDR3 DNA reads TGTGCCAGCAGCTTTTGGGGACAGCCCGGAAGGATGAACACTGAAGCTTTCTTT.

The CDR3 DNA reads TGCGCCAGCAGCTTGACACAGGGGGCTAATGGCTACACCTTC. As protein: CASSLTQGANGYTF. The chain joins TRBV5-1 to TRBJ1-2, with 9 bases fitting TRBD1. The CDR3 runs 14 residues. V gave up 1 base and J gave up 6 bases; unmatched junction bases: 4. Germline loops: CDR1 SGHRS, CDR2 YFSETQ.

This clone was recorded only once. This sequence joins TRBV7-6 and TRBJ2-7; 10 nucleotides match TRBD2. The CDR3 loop spans 14 amino acids. With V trimmed by 1 base and J by 3 bases, 0 bases remained unmatched. Germline CDR1 is SGHVS and CDR2 is FNYEAQ. The CDR3 sequence is CASSLVAGGYEQYF. CDR3 nucleotides: TGTGCCAGCAGCTTAGTAGCGGGAGGCTACGAGCAGTACTTC. Using reference TRBV7-6 and TRBJ2-7 for the parts outside the CDR3, the full variable domain is GAGVSQSPRYKVTKRGQDVALRCDPISGHVSLYWYRQALGQGPEFLTYFNYEAQQDKSGLPNDRFSAERPEGSISTLTIQRTEQRDSAMYRCASSLVAGGYEQYFGPGTRLTVT.

This chain links TRBV12-5 with TRBJ1-1; 7 nucleotides agree with TRBD1. CDR1 is LGHNT and CDR2 is FRNRAP in the germline V gene. J was trimmed by 6 bases and V by 4 bases; bases with no gene match: 11. The CDR3 consists of 15 residues. The CDR3 here is CASGSRQGGGAEAFF. The CDR3 DNA follows: TGTGCTAGTGGTTCGCGACAGGGAGGCGGCGCTGAAGCTTTCTTT.

J is TRBJ2-5 and V is TRBV6-1, with a weak D call TRBD2 (5 bases). Germline V gene lookup returns CDR1 MNHNS and CDR2 SASEGT. The CDR3 contains 14 residues. V lost 4 bases and J 5 bases, leaving 14 bases between the germline ends. CDR3 region: CASSARPGTETQYF. The CDR3 DNA reads TGTGCCAGCAGTGCAAGGCCGGGAACGGAGACCCAGTACTTC.

This clone has a handful of counts. V is TRBV5-1 and J is TRBJ2-3, with 9 bases matching TRBD2. V dropped 4 bases and J dropped 2; count of bases not matched to a gene: 5. Germline CDR1 and CDR2: SGHRS and YFSETQ. This CDR3 is 15 amino acids long. This CDR3 is CASSPWTSVTDTQYF. DNA of the CDR3: TGCGCCAGCAGCCCCTGGACTAGCGTCACAGATACGCAGTATTTT.

In its sample, this clone was seen a few times. The V and J genes are TRBV2 and TRBJ1-3; 7 bases line up with TRBD1. The J segment lost 3 bases and the V segment lost 1 base, leaving 0 bases of the junction unmatched. The germline CDR1 and CDR2 sequences are SNHLY and FYNNEI. This CDR3 contains 14 residues. The CDR3 protein is CASSEGTGGNTIYF. The CDR3 DNA follows: TGTGCCAGCAGTGAAGGGACAGGTGGAAACACCATATATTTT.

With regard to this clone: The conserved phenylalanine or tryptophan is not found at the CDR3 terminus, so this likely reflects a read error. The V gene is TRBV13, the J gene TRBJ1-3; the D is unclear. The V end lost 3 bases, the J end lost 4 bases, and 10 bases lay between the germline ends. The germline V gene has CDR1 PRHDT and CDR2 FYEKMQ (reference sequence). This CDR3 has 14 residues. The CDR3 DNA is TGTGCCAGCAGCTTCTCGGGGAGCGGAAACACCATATATCTT. Translation gives CASSFSGSGNTIYL.

J is TRBJ2-7 and V is TRBV9; 10 bases fit TRBD2. CDR3 length equals 15 residues. Trimming took 3 bases from V and 3 from J; bases not matched to a gene: 6. The germline V gene has CDR1 SGDLS and CDR2 YYNGEE. The CDR3 here is CASSASTSGFYEQYF. The CDR3 nucleotides read TGTGCCAGCAGCGCTTCGACTAGCGGGTTCTACGAGCAGTACTTC.

The CDR3 DNA follows: TGTGCCAGCAGTTTTACCCCAGGGGGCACTGAAGCTTTCTTT. This codes for CASSFTPGGTEAFF. The chain carries TRBV28 and TRBJ1-1; 7 positions agree with TRBD1. The CDR3 has 14 amino acids. Germline CDR1 MDHEN, CDR2 SYDVKM. Trimming at V came to 3 bases and at J to 4 bases, leaving 5 bases not matched to a gene. The variable domain in full, with the rest retrieved from reference TRBV28 and TRBJ1-1, is DVKVTQSSRYLVKRTGEKVFLECVQDMDHENMFWYRQDPGLGLRLIYFSYDVKMKEKGDIPEGYSVSREKKERFSLILESASTNQTSMYLCASSFTPGGTEAFFGQGTRLTVV.

The gene calls are TRBV11-1 and TRBJ2-1; 9 bases line up with TRBD2. This CDR3 is 19 amino acids long. Trimming removed 0 bases from V and 2 bases from J; junction bases left unmatched: 11. Germline lookup yields CDR1 SGHAT and CDR2 FQDESV (reference sequence). The CDR3 nucleotides are TGTGCCAGCAGCTTAGCACCCAGAAAAACTAGCGGGCCCTACAATGAGCAGTTCTTC. This gives the protein CASSLAPRKTSGPYNEQFF.

The sample holds a few counts of this clone. The rearrangement uses TRBV5-6 and TRBJ2-1; 10 positions agree with TRBD1. The CDR3 has 15 residues. Germline V lookup: CDR1 SGHDT, CDR2 YYEEEE. Germline trimming cut 4 bases from V and 8 bases from J; bases unmatched to any gene: 9. The CDR3 here is CASSEPGQGIDEQFF. The CDR3 coding sequence is TGTGCCAGCAGCGAACCGGGACAGGGGATCGATGAGCAGTTCTTC.

This clone was seen a single time. The chain combines TRBV5-5 with TRBJ2-2; 10 nucleotides match TRBD1. CDR3 length: 16 amino acids. After removal of 2 bases from V and 2 bases from J, the junction contained 3 bases not matched to a gene. The germline V gene has CDR1 SGHKS and CDR2 YYEKEE (reference sequence). CDR3: CASSFGQGGNTGELFF. The DNA of the CDR3 is TGTGCCAGCAGCTTCGGACAGGGGGGTAACACCGGGGAGCTGTTTTTT.

Only one count was recorded for this clone. The chain uses TRBV25-1 and TRBJ2-1; TRBD1 matches 8 bases. The V segment lost 5 bases and the J segment 0 bases; nucleotides outside the gene matches: 6. CDR3 length: 16 amino acids. Looked up from germline, CDR1 is MGHDK and CDR2 is SYGVNS. The CDR3 here is CASSRQGPFSYNEQFF. For the CDR3, the DNA is TGTGCCAGCAGTAGACAGGGGCCTTTCTCCTACAATGAGCAGTTCTTC.

J is TRBJ1-2 and V is TRBV7-6; 10 bases match TRBD1. The CDR3 contains 15 residues. The germline V gene has CDR1 SGHVS and CDR2 FNYEAQ. Trimming took 5 bases from V and 8 from J; bases not matched to a gene: 11. The CDR3 is CASSPKTGTGVGYTF. The CDR3 nucleotides read TGTGCCAGCAGCCCTAAGACCGGGACAGGGGTAGGCTACACCTTC.

The V gene is TRBV2, the J gene TRBJ2-3, with D possibly TRBD2 on 6 matching bases. This CDR3 region has 12 residues. Trimming pared 9 bases from V and 2 bases from J, leaving 9 bases between. Per germline, CDR1 SNHLY and CDR2 FYNNEI. CDR3 nucleotides: TGTGCCAGGGGGACTCCCACAGATACGCAGTATTTT. Amino acids: CARGTPTDTQYF. Drawing the rest from reference TRBV2 and TRBJ2-3, the complete variable domain is EPEVTQTPSHQVTQMGQEVILRCVPISNHLYFYWYRQILGQKVEFLVSFYNNEISEKSEIFDDQFSVERPDGSNFTLKIRSTKLEDSAMYFCARGTPTDTQYFGPGTRLTVL.

The rearrangement links TRBV5-5 to TRBJ2-3; weak D call: TRBD1 (6 bases). V shed 2 bases and J shed 3 bases, with 7 bases lying between them. The CDR3 has 13 amino acids. Per germline, CDR1 SGHKS and CDR2 YYEKEE (reference sequence). The DNA for the CDR3 is TGTGCCAGCAGCTTCAGGGGTACAGATACGCAGTATTTT. Protein product: CASSFRGTDTQYF.